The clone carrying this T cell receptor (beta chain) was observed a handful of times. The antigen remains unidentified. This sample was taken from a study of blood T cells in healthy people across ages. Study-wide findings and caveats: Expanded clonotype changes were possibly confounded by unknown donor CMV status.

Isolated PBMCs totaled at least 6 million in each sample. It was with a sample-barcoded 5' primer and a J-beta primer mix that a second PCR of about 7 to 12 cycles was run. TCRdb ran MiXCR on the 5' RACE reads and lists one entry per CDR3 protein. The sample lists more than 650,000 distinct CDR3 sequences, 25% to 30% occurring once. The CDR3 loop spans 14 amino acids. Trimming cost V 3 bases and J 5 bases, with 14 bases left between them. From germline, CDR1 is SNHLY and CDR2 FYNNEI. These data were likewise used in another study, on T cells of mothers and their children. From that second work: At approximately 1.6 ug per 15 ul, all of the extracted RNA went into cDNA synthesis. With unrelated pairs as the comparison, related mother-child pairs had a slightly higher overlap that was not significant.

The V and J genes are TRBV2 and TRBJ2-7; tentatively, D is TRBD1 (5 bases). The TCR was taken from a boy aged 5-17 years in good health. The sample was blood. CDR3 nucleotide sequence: TGTGCCAGCAGTGAGGCAGGGCGCCGCCACGAGCAGTACTTC. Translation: CASSEAGRRHEQYF.